This passage covers 18 T cell receptor beta chains from one sample sequenced in a study of beta chain features in type 1 diabetes. The whole isolated RNA underwent reverse transcription, so sequencing captured expressed TCRB transcripts. Data came from immunoSEQ multiplex PCR; TCRdb stores just in-frame clones and leaves some out. The sample shows 60,000 to 75,000 clones, around 63% of them seen only once. The specimen was Tregs from blood. The receptors derive from a woman aged 18-30 years in good health.

The genes are TRBV5-1 and TRBJ2-3, with 9 bases identical to TRBD2. With V trimmed by 3 bases and J by 2 bases, 7 bases remained unmatched. Looked up from germline, CDR1 is SGHRS and CDR2 is YFSETQ. The CDR3 spans 16 residues. Written as DNA, the CDR3 is TGCGCCAGCAGCTGGCGGGGGGGAAAGACCACAGATACGCAGTATTTT. It translates to CASSWRGGKTTDTQYF.

The rearrangement joins TRBV7-2 to TRBJ2-3; 8 bases agree with TRBD2. CDR1 and CDR2 (germline): SGHTA, FQGNSA. This CDR3 region has 16 residues. V shed 2 bases, J shed 1 base, and the junction held 5 bases outside the gene matches. CDR3 residues: CASSLRGGRGTDTQYF. The CDR3 bases are TGTGCCAGCAGCTTACGGGGGGGCCGGGGCACAGATACGCAGTATTTT.

This clone was recorded only once. The rearrangement uses TRBV5-6 and TRBJ2-7; 9 bases align to TRBD1. This CDR3 region has 14 residues. Germline V gene lookup returns CDR1 SGHDT and CDR2 YYEEEE. V was pared by 0 bases and J by 3 bases, with 1 base of the junction left unmatched. For the CDR3, the DNA is TGTGCCAGCAGCTTGGGACAGGGGGTCTACGAGCAGTACTTC. As protein: CASSLGQGVYEQYF.

The chain couples TRBV7-2 to TRBJ2-5; D unclear. Trimming stripped 4 bases from V and 5 bases from J, with 14 bases between. The CDR3 loop spans 14 amino acids. CDR1 is SGHTA, CDR2 FQGNSA, per germline. In DNA, the CDR3 is TGTGCCAGCAGCTCCTCGACTGTAAGGGAGACCCAGTACTTC. It codes for CASSSSTVRETQYF.

DNA of the CDR3: TGCAGTGCCCGGGGGACAGATACGCAGTATTTT. Encoded protein: CSARGTDTQYF. The genes are TRBV20-1 and TRBJ2-3, with a possible D match to TRBD2 (6 bases). Looked up from germline, CDR1 is DFQATT and CDR2 is SNEGSKA (reference sequence). Trimming stripped 6 bases from V and 3 bases from J, with 7 bases between. There are 11 residues in the CDR3.

The J gene is TRBJ1-2, the V gene TRBV18; 7 nucleotides agree with TRBD1. CDR1 is KGHSH, CDR2 LQKENI, per germline. V was pared by 3 bases and J by 0 bases, with 7 bases of the junction left unmatched. CDR3 size: 16 residues. As DNA, the CDR3 is TGTGCCAGCTCACCTCGGGACACAGGGGCTAACTATGGCTACACCTTC. Protein sequence: CASSPRDTGANYGYTF.

The chain couples TRBV25-1 to TRBJ1-2; 9 nucleotides match TRBD1. There are 14 residues in the CDR3. Germline V gene sequence: CDR1 MGHDK, CDR2 SYGVNS. V gave up 6 bases and J gave up 8 bases; unmatched junction bases: 10. The CDR3 here is CASRRTGQGQGYTF. The CDR3 DNA sequence: TGTGCCAGCAGAAGAACTGGACAGGGGCAAGGCTACACCTTC.

The chain recombines TRBV18 with TRBJ1-4, with 8 nucleotides matching TRBD1. The V gene's germline CDR1 is KGHSH and CDR2 LQKENI. The CDR3 totals 14 residues. With 5 bases clipped from V and 7 bases from J, the junction kept 6 bases outside the gene matches. This CDR3 is CASSGRTGIEKLFF. The CDR3 region has the DNA TGTGCCAGCTCAGGTCGGACAGGGATTGAAAAACTGTTTTTT. Full variable domain (outside the CDR3, taken from reference TRBV18 and TRBJ1-4): NAGVMQNPRHLVRRRGQEARLRCSPMKGHSHVYWYRQLPEEGLKFMVYLQKENIIDESGMPKERFSAEFPKEGPSILRIQQVVRGDSAAYFCASSGRTGIEKLFFGSGTQLSVL.

This chain joins TRBV5-4 and TRBJ1-4; TRBD1 agrees at 7 bases. Germline values: CDR1 SGHNT, CDR2 YYREEE (reference sequence). Trimming took 6 bases from V and 8 from J; bases not matched to a gene: 13. This CDR3 has 15 residues. The CDR3 reads CASNPGGTENEKLFF. CDR3 DNA: TGTGCCAGCAACCCGGGGGGGACAGAAAACGAAAAACTGTTTTTT.

The V gene is TRBV18, the J gene TRBJ1-2; 8 bases map to TRBD1. Germline CDR1 KGHSH, CDR2 LQKENI. This CDR3 comprises 14 residues. After removal of 3 bases from V and 4 bases from J, the junction contained 4 bases not matched to a gene. CDR3: CASSPGTGSYGYTF. For the CDR3, the DNA is TGTGCCAGCTCACCTGGGACAGGAAGCTATGGCTACACCTTC. Looking up the rest from reference TRBV18 and TRBJ1-2 gives the full variable domain: NAGVMQNPRHLVRRRGQEARLRCSPMKGHSHVYWYRQLPEEGLKFMVYLQKENIIDESGMPKERFSAEFPKEGPSILRIQQVVRGDSAAYFCASSPGTGSYGYTFGSGTRLTVV.

The chain joins TRBV19 to TRBJ1-1, with D unclear. In germline, CDR1 is LNHDA, CDR2 SQIVND (reference sequence). This CDR3 is 13 amino acids long. The germline V and J ends were trimmed by 2 bases and 1 base, with 5 bases remaining between them. CDR3 coding DNA: TGTGCCAGTAGTATAACAGCGAACACTGAAGCTTTCTTT. It specifies CASSITANTEAFF.

CDR3 bases: TGTGCCAGCAGCTGGGGACTAGCGGGGGAGGAGACCCAGTACTTC. Translation: CASSWGLAGEETQYF. The chain uses TRBV5-5 and TRBJ2-5; 14 nucleotides match TRBD2. Germline values: CDR1 SGHKS, CDR2 YYEKEE (reference sequence). The CDR3 has 15 residues. Losses at the gene ends were 3 bases for V and 5 bases for J; bases not matched to a gene: 3.

About this clone: Compared with germline, one end of the junction differs, possibly owing to a read error. This rearrangement joins TRBV7-7 to TRBJ2-5; maybe TRBD2 (5 bases). Looked up from germline, CDR1 is SSHAT and CDR2 is FNYEAQ (reference sequence). The CDR3 extends over 15 amino acids. The CDR3 spells CASSLASGSGETQYF. The DNA of the CDR3 is TGTGCTAGCAGCTTAGCCTCGGGGAGCGGAGAGACCCAGTACTTC.

This rearrangement joins TRBV5-1 to TRBJ2-1; TRBD1 matches at 12 bases. CDR1 and CDR2 from the germline V gene are SGHRS and YFSETQ. This CDR3 has 16 amino acids. The ends lost 0 bases at V and 8 bases at J; junction bases unmatched: 6. CDR3: CASSLEGQGAFYEQFF. As DNA, the CDR3 is TGCGCCAGCAGCTTGGAGGGACAGGGGGCGTTCTATGAGCAGTTCTTC.

The chain combines TRBV10-3 with TRBJ1-3; no clear D. The CDR3 runs 13 residues. V shed 7 bases and J shed 4 bases, with 11 bases lying between them. Germline V gene data show CDR1 as ENHRY and CDR2 as SYGVKD. CDR3 protein: CAITATEGNTIYF. Here the CDR3 DNA reads TGTGCCATCACTGCCACAGAAGGAAACACCATATATTTT.

The CDR3 DNA follows: TGCGCCAGCAGCCAGGGGGGGACAGGGCCTGAAGCTTTCTTT. Protein: CASSQGGTGPEAFF. The chain combines TRBV4-3 with TRBJ1-1, with 9 nucleotides matching TRBD1. V trimming: 3 bases; J trimming: 6 bases; junction bases outside the gene matches: 5. This CDR3 region has 14 residues. The germline V gene encodes CDR1 LGHNA and CDR2 YSLEER.

The J gene is TRBJ2-7, the V gene TRBV7-8; possible D gene TRBD1, 6 bases. Trimming took off 10 bases at V and 7 bases at J, with 23 bases between the two ends. Germline values: CDR1 SGHVS, CDR2 FQNEAQ. The CDR3 spans 14 residues. The CDR3 loop reads CAIQLGQNPKEQYF. The CDR3 nucleotides read TGTGCCATACAGTTAGGACAGAACCCTAAGGAGCAGTACTTC. Full variable domain (outside the CDR3, taken from reference TRBV7-8 and TRBJ2-7): GAGVSQSPRYKVAKRGQDVALRCDPISGHVSLFWYQQALGQGPEFLTYFQNEAQLDKSGLPSDRFFAERPEGSVSTLKIQRTQQEDSAVYLCAIQLGQNPKEQYFGPGTRLTVT.

This clone appeared a few times. At one end the junction does not follow the germline gene, possibly because of a read error. This sequence joins TRBV7-2 and TRBJ2-7; a possible D gene is TRBD1 (6 bases). Looked up from germline, CDR1 is SGHTA and CDR2 is FQGNSA. The CDR3 has 13 residues. CDR3 amino acids: CASSRLYGTEQYF. The CDR3 region has the DNA TGCGCCAGCAGCCGCCTGTACGGGACAGAGCAGTACTTC.